The T cell receptor beta chain described here comes from a study of blood T cell repertoires in COVID-19. At the level of the study: Acute and convalescent COVID-19 specimens originated in the United States, Italy and Spain. In each case, the material was cDNA or gDNA derived from T cells, B-cell-depleted T cells, or PBMCs.

The data were produced by immunoSEQ multiplex PCR, yet TCRdb's version contains in-frame clones alone and is incomplete. The repertoire has around 260,000 clones, approximately 80% of them found once; the top ten carry 4.2%. Germline V gene lookup returns CDR1 SQVTM and CDR2 ANQGSEA. CDR3 length: 12 amino acids. On this clone: Germline and junction disagree at one end, which may indicate a read error.

Material for sequencing was peripheral blood. The clonotype originates from a man aged 60 to 69 with acute or convalescent COVID-19. The chain recombines TRBV29-1 with TRBJ2-1, with D perhaps matching TRBD2 (5 bases). CDR3 region: CSGESSHNEQFF. The CDR3 DNA follows: TGCAGCGGGGAGAGCTCCCACAATGAGCAGTTCTTC.